Presented here are 19 T cell receptor beta chains from one specimen sequenced in a study of shared clonotypes between healthy human individuals (dated by TCRdb to 2019 to 2021). The library was obtained by the immunoSEQ multiplex PCR assay. In its TCRdb copy, this immuneACCESS table keeps in-frame sequences only and misses some clones. Where compared with another copy, unresolved V genes explain less than half of these, and the others have no known cause. The sample records some 2.3 million clones, 80% to 95% of which are singletons. 0.39% of the sample goes to the ten largest clones. Sequenced: naive CD4+ T cells from PBMCs. In light of the paper, this sample's cell subset or site label describes: CD45RA+ positively selected. The receptors shown here come from a man younger than 35 in good health. Some clones in this sample may be carry-over from other donors' samples.

The chain links TRBV25-1 to TRBJ2-7, with 9 bases aligning to TRBD1. CDR1 and CDR2 (germline): MGHDK, SYGVNS. With 5 bases clipped from V and 4 bases from J, the junction kept 12 bases outside the gene matches. The CDR3 is 16 amino acids. The CDR3 here is CASSRPTTGGAYEQYF. The CDR3 bases are TGTGCCAGCAGTCGTCCAACAACAGGGGGCGCATACGAGCAGTACTTC.

Details on this clone: The sample holds other DNA sequences that translate to the same CDR3. The CDR3 sequence: CASSLAGLSSYEQYF. In nucleotides, the CDR3 is TGTGCCAGCAGCTTGGCCGGGCTATCTTCCTACGAGCAGTACTTC. The rearrangement joins TRBV5-4 to TRBJ2-7; D remains ambiguous. With 0 bases removed from V and 1 base from J, the gap between germline ends came to 11 bases. Per germline, CDR1 SGHNT and CDR2 YYREEE (reference sequence). The CDR3 sequence is 15 residues long.

The chain joins TRBV18 to TRBJ1-6; D is unclear. V was trimmed by 3 bases and J by 5 bases, leaving 11 bases between them. Germline assignment: CDR1 KGHSH and CDR2 LQKENI. The CDR3 extends over 15 amino acids. The CDR3 here is CASSPQEGDNSPLHF. The CDR3 nucleotides are TGTGCCAGCTCACCTCAAGAGGGAGATAATTCACCCCTCCACTTT.

The V and J genes are TRBV29-1 and TRBJ2-3, with D possibly matching TRBD1 (5 bases). Trimming left V 1 base short and J 5 bases short, with 13 bases between. CDR3 length: 14 residues. Germline lookup yields CDR1 SQVTM and CDR2 ANQGSEA. As DNA, the CDR3 is TGCAGCGTTGAAGTCCAGGGCGGACAAGATACGCAGTATTTT. It codes for CSVEVQGGQDTQYF.

The chain uses TRBV9 and TRBJ1-2, with 9 positions matching TRBD1. With V trimmed by 0 bases and J by 7 bases, 10 bases remained unmatched. Germline CDR1 reads SGDLS; CDR2 reads YYNGEE. The CDR3 totals 16 residues. This CDR3 reads CASSVAGQGRVGGYTF. The CDR3 DNA sequence: TGTGCCAGCAGCGTAGCCGGACAGGGGAGAGTAGGTGGCTACACCTTC.

The V and J genes are TRBV11-1 and TRBJ2-5, with 15 bases fitting TRBD2. With V trimmed by 0 bases and J by 5 bases, 4 bases remained unmatched. The germline V gene has CDR1 SGHAT and CDR2 FQDESV (reference sequence). The CDR3 consists of 17 residues. DNA for the CDR3: TGTGCCAGCAGCTTAGCGCCGGGACTAGCGGGGGGCGAGACCCAGTACTTC. Translating gives CASSLAPGLAGGETQYF. Filled out from reference TRBV11-1 and TRBJ2-5, the complete variable domain reads EAEVAQSPRYKITEKSQAVAFWCDPISGHATLYWYRQILGQGPELLVQFQDESVVDDSQLPKDRFSAERLKGVDSTLKIQPAELGDSAMYLCASSLAPGLAGGETQYFGPGTRLLVL.

As to this clone: Different DNA sequences within this sample yield the same CDR3. This rearrangement joins TRBV27 to TRBJ1-5; D not certain. V lost 3 bases to trimming and J lost 0 bases, with 6 bases between them. The CDR3 extends over 14 amino acids. Germline V gene sequence: CDR1 MNHEY, CDR2 SMNVEV (reference sequence). CDR3 protein: CASSLRYSNQPQHF. The CDR3 DNA reads TGTGCCAGCAGTTTGAGGTATAGCAATCAGCCCCAGCATTTT.

The V gene is TRBV7-2, the J gene TRBJ1-2; no clear D. This CDR3 is 12 amino acids long. Germline-derived CDR1 and CDR2 are SGHTA and FQGNSA. V was trimmed by 2 bases and J by 1 base, leaving 2 bases between them. CDR3 DNA: TGTGCCAGCAGCTTAATTAACTATGGCTACACCTTC. Encoded protein: CASSLINYGYTF.

This clone was seen only once. The chain has TRBV7-2 and TRBJ2-4, with 13 bases aligning to TRBD2. The CDR3 contains 17 residues. Germline V gene sequence: CDR1 SGHTA, CDR2 FQGNSA. J lost 4 bases, V lost 5 bases, and 8 bases had no gene match. As DNA, the CDR3 is TGTGCCAGCAGCACCTTTCCGGGACTAGCGGGAAAAAACATTCAGTACTTC. Translation: CASSTFPGLAGKNIQYF.

The rearrangement links TRBV5-6 to TRBJ1-3; 7 nucleotides line up with TRBD1. After removal of 4 bases from V and 8 bases from J, the junction contained 12 bases not matched to a gene. The CDR3 covers 15 residues. CDR1 and CDR2 (germline): SGHDT, YYEEEE. The CDR3 reads CASSPGRQGGDTIYF. The CDR3 bases are TGTGCCAGCAGCCCAGGGAGACAGGGCGGGGACACCATATATTTT.

This clone has just one count. The chain recombines TRBV28 with TRBJ1-5; 10 bases line up with TRBD1. Germline V gene lookup returns CDR1 MDHEN and CDR2 SYDVKM. The ends lost 2 bases at V and 9 bases at J; junction bases unmatched: 4. The CDR3 extends over 14 amino acids. In DNA form, the CDR3 reads TGTGCCAGCAGTTTAGCGGGACAGGGGCCGCCCCAGCATTTT. This translates into CASSLAGQGPPQHF.

The chain links TRBV7-2 to TRBJ2-2; D tentatively reads TRBD1 or TRBD2 (5 bases each). The CDR3 has 14 residues. Trimming took 5 bases from V and 5 from J, leaving 12 bases between them. Germline assignment: CDR1 SGHTA and CDR2 FQGNSA. The DNA for the CDR3 is TGTGCCAGCAGCCCTGGGACCGAGACCGGGGAGCTGTTTTTT. Translating it yields CASSPGTETGELFF. The full variable domain, with the rest looked up from reference TRBV7-2 and TRBJ2-2, is GAGVSQSPSNKVTEKGKDVELRCDPISGHTALYWYRQSLGQGLEFLIYFQGNSAPDKSGLPSDRFSAERTGGSVSTLTIQRTQQEDSAVYLCASSPGTETGELFFGEGSRLTVL.

V is TRBV28 and J is TRBJ1-2; possibly TRBD1 for D (5 bases). The V end was cut by 2 bases, the J end by 6 bases, with 16 bases between. The CDR3 loop spans 15 amino acids. Germline V lookup: CDR1 MDHEN, CDR2 SYDVKM. CDR3 sequence (DNA): TGTGCCAGCAGTTTACCGGCACAGGTTTTTGATGGCTACACCTTC. Its protein is CASSLPAQVFDGYTF.

Remarks on this clone: Other DNA sequences of this sample code for an identical CDR3. V and J are TRBV9 and TRBJ2-6; D call uncertain. Germline CDR1 is SGDLS and CDR2 is YYNGEE. V was shortened by 1 base and J by 0 bases, with 5 bases between the two germline ends. The CDR3 runs to 15 residues. In DNA form, the CDR3 reads TGTGCCAGCAGCGTACGGGCCTCTGGGGCCAACGTCCTGACTTTC. Translation: CASSVRASGANVLTF. Full variable domain (missing parts from reference TRBV9 and TRBJ2-6): DSGVTQTPKHLITATGQRVTLRCSPRSGDLSVYWYQQSLDQGLQFLIQYYNGEERAKGNILERFSAQQFPDLHSELNLSSLELGDSALYFCASSVRASGANVLTFGAGSRLTVL.

In DNA form, the CDR3 reads TGTGCCAGCAGTCCTACAGGGGGCGCTTATCAGCCCCAGCATTTT. Its translation is CASSPTGGAYQPQHF. This rearrangement joins TRBV27 to TRBJ1-5; 9 bases fit TRBD1. The CDR3 length is 15 residues. CDR1 and CDR2 from the germline V gene are MNHEY and SMNVEV (reference sequence). Trimming cost V 5 bases and J 5 bases; bases outside gene matches: 7.

This clone was seen a single time. The chain recombines TRBV18 with TRBJ1-1, with D unresolved. There are 17 residues in the CDR3. Germline CDR1 is KGHSH and CDR2 is LQKENI. V was cut by 4 bases and J by 1 base, with 19 bases left in between. The CDR3 DNA reads TGTGCCAGCTCACATGTCTACGCGGCGGATACGAACACTGAAGCTTTCTTT. It is translated as CASSHVYAADTNTEAFF.

The J gene is TRBJ2-1, the V gene TRBV7-3; D is unclear. The germline gives CDR1 SGHTA, CDR2 FQGTGA. CDR3 length equals 17 residues. The V end was cut by 5 bases, the J end by 0 bases, with 17 bases between. The chain's CDR3 is CASSPIGPQSSYNEQFF. CDR3 nucleotides: TGTGCCAGCAGCCCAATCGGACCCCAGAGCTCCTACAATGAGCAGTTCTTC.

The chain uses TRBV4-1 and TRBJ1-5, with TRBD1 identical over 7 bases. The germline V gene has CDR1 MGHRA and CDR2 YSYEKL. This CDR3 comprises 17 residues. Trimming at V came to 4 bases and at J to 7 bases, leaving 16 bases not matched to a gene. The CDR3 here is CASSPRPTGSVVQPQHF. As DNA, the CDR3 is TGCGCCAGCAGCCCACGCCCGACAGGGAGTGTGGTGCAGCCCCAGCATTTT.

The table lists this clone with a count of one. The CDR3: CASSYTGTGTLREQYF. DNA of the CDR3: TGTGCCAGCAGCTACACCGGGACAGGCACCTTAAGAGAGCAGTACTTC. The chain carries TRBV5-5 and TRBJ2-7; 8 positions match TRBD1. This CDR3 spans 16 amino acids. The V gene end was trimmed by 3 bases and the J gene end by 7 bases; junction bases not matched to a gene: 15. Germline CDR1 reads SGHKS; CDR2 reads YYEKEE (reference sequence).